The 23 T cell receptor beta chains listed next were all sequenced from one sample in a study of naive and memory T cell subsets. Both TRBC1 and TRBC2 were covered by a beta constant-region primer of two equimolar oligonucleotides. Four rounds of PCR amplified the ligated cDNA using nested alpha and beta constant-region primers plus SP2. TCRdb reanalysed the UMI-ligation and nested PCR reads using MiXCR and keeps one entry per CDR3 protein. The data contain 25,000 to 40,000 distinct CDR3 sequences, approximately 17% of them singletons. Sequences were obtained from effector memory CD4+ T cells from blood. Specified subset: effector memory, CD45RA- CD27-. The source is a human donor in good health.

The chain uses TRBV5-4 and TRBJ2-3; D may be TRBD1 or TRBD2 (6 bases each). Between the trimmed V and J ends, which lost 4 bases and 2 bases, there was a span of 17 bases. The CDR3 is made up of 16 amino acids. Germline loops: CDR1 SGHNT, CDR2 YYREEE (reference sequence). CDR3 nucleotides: TGTGCCAGCAGCAGCGGTGGGGCGGGACACACAGATACGCAGTATTTT. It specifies CASSSGGAGHTDTQYF.

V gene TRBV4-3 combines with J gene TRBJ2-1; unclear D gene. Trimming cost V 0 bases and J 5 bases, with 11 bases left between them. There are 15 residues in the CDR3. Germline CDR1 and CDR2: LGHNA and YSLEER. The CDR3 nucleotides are TGCGCCAGCAGCCAAGACGGCAGCAAAAACAATGAGCAGTTCTTC. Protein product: CASSQDGSKNNEQFF.

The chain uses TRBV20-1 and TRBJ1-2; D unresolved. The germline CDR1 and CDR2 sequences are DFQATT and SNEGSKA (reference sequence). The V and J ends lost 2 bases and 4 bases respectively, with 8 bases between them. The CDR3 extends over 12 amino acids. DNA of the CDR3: TGCAGTGCTAGACGTGACTCCTATGGCTACACCTTC. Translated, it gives CSARRDSYGYTF.

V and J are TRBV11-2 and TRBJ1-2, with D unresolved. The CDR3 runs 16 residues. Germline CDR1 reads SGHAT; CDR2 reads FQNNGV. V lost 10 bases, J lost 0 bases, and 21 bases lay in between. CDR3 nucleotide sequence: TGTGCCACCGCATTCAGCTTGAGACGAGCTAACTATGGCTACACCTTC. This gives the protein CATAFSLRRANYGYTF.

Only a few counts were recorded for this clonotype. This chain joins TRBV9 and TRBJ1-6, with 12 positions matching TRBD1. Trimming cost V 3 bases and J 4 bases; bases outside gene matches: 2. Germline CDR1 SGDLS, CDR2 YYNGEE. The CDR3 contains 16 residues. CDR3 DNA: TGTGCCAGCAGCGAGGGACAGGGGGCTTATAATTCACCCCTCCACTTT. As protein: CASSEGQGAYNSPLHF.

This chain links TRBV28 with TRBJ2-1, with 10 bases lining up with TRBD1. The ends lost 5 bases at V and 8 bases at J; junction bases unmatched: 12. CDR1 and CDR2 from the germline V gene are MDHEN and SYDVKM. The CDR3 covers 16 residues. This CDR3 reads CASSTRTGTGVDEQFF. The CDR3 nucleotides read TGTGCCAGCAGTACAAGAACCGGGACAGGGGTGGATGAGCAGTTCTTC.

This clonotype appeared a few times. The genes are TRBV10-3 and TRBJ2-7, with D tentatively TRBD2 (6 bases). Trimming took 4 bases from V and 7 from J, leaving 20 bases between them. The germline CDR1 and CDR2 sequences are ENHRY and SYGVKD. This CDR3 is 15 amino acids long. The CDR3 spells CAISVRGKEGYEQYF. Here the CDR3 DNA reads TGTGCCATCAGTGTACGGGGGAAAGAAGGATATGAGCAGTACTTC.

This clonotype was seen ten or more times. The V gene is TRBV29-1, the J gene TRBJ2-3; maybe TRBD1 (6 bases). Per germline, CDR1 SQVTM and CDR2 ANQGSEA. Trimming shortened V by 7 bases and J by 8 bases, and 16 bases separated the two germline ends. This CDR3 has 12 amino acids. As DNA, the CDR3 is TGCAGCGCAGGGGATACGAAACTTACGCAGTATTTT. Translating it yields CSAGDTKLTQYF.

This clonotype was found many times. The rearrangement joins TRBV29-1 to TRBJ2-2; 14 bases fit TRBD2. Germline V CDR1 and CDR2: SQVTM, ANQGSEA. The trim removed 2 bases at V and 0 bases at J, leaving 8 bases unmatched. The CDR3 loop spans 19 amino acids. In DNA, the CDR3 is TGCAGCGTTGAATTGGGGACTAGCGGGAGTCGAACGAACACCGGGGAGCTGTTTTTT. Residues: CSVELGTSGSRTNTGELFF.

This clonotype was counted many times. The CDR3 DNA reads TGTGCCAGCACGACACAGGGCGCAGGCGCTCTACGTCAGCCCCAGCATTTT. It encodes CASTTQGAGALRQPQHF. The rearrangement joins TRBV12-3 or TRBV12-4 to TRBJ1-5, with D tentatively TRBD1 (6 bases). Trimming took off 7 bases at V and 6 bases at J, with 25 bases between the two ends. The CDR3 is made up of 17 amino acids.

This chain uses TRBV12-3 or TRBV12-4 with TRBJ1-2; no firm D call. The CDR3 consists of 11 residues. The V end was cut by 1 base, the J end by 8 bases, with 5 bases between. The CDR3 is CASSLGPGYTF. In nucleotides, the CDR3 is TGTGCCAGCAGTTTAGGGCCGGGCTACACCTTC.

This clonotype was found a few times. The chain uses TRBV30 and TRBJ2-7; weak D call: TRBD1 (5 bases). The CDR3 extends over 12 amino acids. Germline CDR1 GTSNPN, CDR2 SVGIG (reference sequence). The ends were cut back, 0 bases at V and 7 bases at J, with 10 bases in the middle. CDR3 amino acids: CAWSVGKGEQYF. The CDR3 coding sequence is TGTGCCTGGAGTGTAGGGAAGGGGGAGCAGTACTTC.

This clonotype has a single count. The CDR3 nucleotides read TGCAGTGCTAGCGGGACTAGCGGGAGGGCCATAAATGAGCAGTTCTTC. It codes for CSASGTSGRAINEQFF. The chain is built from TRBV20-1 and TRBJ2-1; 16 bases line up with TRBD2. The length of the CDR3 is 16 residues. Germline V CDR1 and CDR2: DFQATT, SNEGSKA (reference sequence). Trimming removed 3 bases from V and 7 bases from J; junction bases left unmatched: 6.

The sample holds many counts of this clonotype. CDR3 nucleotides: TGTGCCAGCAGCGGTGACGGGACAGGGGGAGAGACCCAGTACTTC. It encodes CASSGDGTGGETQYF. The rearrangement uses TRBV11-2 and TRBJ2-5; 11 bases map to TRBD1. Germline values: CDR1 SGHAT, CDR2 FQNNGV. The trim removed 5 bases at V and 4 bases at J, leaving 6 bases unmatched. This CDR3 region has 15 residues. Looking up the rest from reference TRBV11-2 and TRBJ2-5 gives the full variable domain: EAGVAQSPRYKIIEKRQSVAFWCNPISGHATLYWYQQILGQGPKLLIQFQNNGVVDDSQLPKDRFSAERLKGVDSTLKIQPAKLEDSAVYLCASSGDGTGGETQYFGPGTRLLVL.

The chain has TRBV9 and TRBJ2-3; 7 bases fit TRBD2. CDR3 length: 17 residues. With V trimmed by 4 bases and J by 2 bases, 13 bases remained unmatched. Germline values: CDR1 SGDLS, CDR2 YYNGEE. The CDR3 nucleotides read TGTGCCAGCAGCCTCCTTCCAGTCGGGAGGACCACAGATACGCAGTATTTT. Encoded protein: CASSLLPVGRTTDTQYF.

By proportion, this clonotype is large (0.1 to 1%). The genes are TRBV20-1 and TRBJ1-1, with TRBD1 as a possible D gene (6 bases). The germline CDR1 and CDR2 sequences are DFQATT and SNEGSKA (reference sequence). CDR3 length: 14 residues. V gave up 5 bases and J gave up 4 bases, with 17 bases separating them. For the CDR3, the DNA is TGCAGTGCTCTGGCAGGTGAAGGGGGCACTGAAGCTTTCTTT. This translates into CSALAGEGGTEAFF.

CDR3 loop: CASSPDRGVNYEQYF. CDR3 DNA sequence: TGTGCCAGCAGCCCCGACAGGGGCGTAAACTACGAGCAGTACTTC. The chain is built from TRBV5-6 and TRBJ2-7; the match to TRBD1 covers 8 bases. Per the germline V gene, CDR1 is SGHDT and CDR2 is YYEEEE. V lost 4 bases to trimming and J lost 3 bases; unmatched junction nucleotides: 9. The CDR3 length is 15 residues.

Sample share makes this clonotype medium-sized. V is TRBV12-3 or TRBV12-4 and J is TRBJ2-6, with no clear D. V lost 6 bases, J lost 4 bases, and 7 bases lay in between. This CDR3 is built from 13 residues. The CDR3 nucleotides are TGTGCCAGCAGCCCTTACGGGGCCAACGTCCTGACTTTC. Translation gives CASSPYGANVLTF.

The CDR3 spells CASSPPTAYTDEQFF. CDR3 DNA sequence: TGTGCCAGCTCACCACCAACAGCGTACACCGATGAGCAGTTCTTC. The J gene is TRBJ2-1, the V gene TRBV18; D unclear. CDR1 and CDR2 (germline): KGHSH, LQKENI. V lost 0 bases to trimming and J lost 8 bases, with 14 bases between them. The CDR3 has 15 amino acids.

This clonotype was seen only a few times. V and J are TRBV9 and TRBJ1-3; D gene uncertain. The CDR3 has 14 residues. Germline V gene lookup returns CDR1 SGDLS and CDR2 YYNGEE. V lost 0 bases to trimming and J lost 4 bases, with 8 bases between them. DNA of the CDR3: TGTGCCAGCAGCGTAGAAGGAAGCGGAAACACCATATATTTT. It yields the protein CASSVEGSGNTIYF.

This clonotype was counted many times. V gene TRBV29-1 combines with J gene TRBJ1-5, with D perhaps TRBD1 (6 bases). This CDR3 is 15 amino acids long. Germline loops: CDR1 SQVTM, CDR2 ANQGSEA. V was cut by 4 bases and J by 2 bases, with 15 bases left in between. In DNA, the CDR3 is TGCAGCGTTGGGGAGGGGGGTGCGCGCAATCAGCCCCAGCATTTT. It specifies CSVGEGGARNQPQHF.

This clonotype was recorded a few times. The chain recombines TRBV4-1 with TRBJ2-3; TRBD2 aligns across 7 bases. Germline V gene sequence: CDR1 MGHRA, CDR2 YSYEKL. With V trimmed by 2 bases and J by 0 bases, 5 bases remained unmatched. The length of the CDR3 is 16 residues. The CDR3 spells CASSQRRTSSTDTQYF. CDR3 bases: TGCGCCAGCAGCCAACGCAGGACTAGTAGCACAGATACGCAGTATTTT.

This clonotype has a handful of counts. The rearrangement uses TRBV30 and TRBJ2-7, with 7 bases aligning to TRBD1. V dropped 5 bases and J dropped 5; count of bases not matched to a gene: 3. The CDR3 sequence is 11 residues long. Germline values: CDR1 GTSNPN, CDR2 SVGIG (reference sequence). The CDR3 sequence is CAWAQGDEQYF. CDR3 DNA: TGTGCCTGGGCCCAGGGGGACGAGCAGTACTTC.